This T cell receptor (beta chain) was obtained from a study of blood T cell repertoires in COVID-19. Study-wide context: Acute-phase and convalescent COVID-19 samples originated in the United States, Italy and Spain. The cDNA or gDNA used as material had been derived from T cells, B-cell-depleted T cells, or PBMCs.

In its sample, this clone was seen a few times. This CDR3 is 17 amino acids long. V was cut by 5 bases and J by 5 bases, with 24 bases left in between. Germline-derived CDR1 and CDR2 are LNHDA and SQIVND (reference sequence). Seattle cases were enrolled at active infection and followed longitudinally. Authors' data handling: Reference gene primer amplification gave nucleated cell count estimates. Some clones are missing from TCRdb's copy, which holds only in-frame ones; the method was immunoSEQ multiplex PCR. V, J and clone size are taken as reported in that table, and D and trimming were inferred from the DNA itself. The table shows 150,000 to 200,000 clones, with more than 80% occurring only once.

V is TRBV19 and J is TRBJ1-2; weak D call: TRBD1 (5 bases). This receptor was taken from a woman in her sixties with COVID-19, enrolled during active disease. The source material was peripheral blood. CDR3 sequence (DNA): TGTGCCAGTAGTCCTCCGGGAGCCCGGACAACCTTTTATGGCTACACCTTC. Its protein is CASSPPGARTTFYGYTF.